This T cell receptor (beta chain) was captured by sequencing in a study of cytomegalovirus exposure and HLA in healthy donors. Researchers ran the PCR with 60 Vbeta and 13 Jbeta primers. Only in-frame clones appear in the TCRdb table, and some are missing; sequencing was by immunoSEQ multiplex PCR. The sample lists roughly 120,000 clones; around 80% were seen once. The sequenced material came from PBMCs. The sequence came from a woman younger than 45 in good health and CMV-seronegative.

This CDR3 reads CATSLQRGGTETQYF. The DNA of the CDR3 is TGTGCCACCAGCTTACAGCGGGGGGGCACAGAGACCCAGTACTTC. The rearrangement uses TRBV15 and TRBJ2-5, with 10 bases lining up with TRBD2. Germline lookup yields CDR1 LNHNV and CDR2 YYDKDF (reference sequence). Trimming removed 5 bases from V and 4 bases from J; junction bases left unmatched: 7. The CDR3 totals 15 residues.